This paragraph covers one T cell receptor beta chain sequence. The antigen is unknown. Germline trimming cut 4 bases from V and 6 bases from J; bases unmatched to any gene: 10. This CDR3 is built from 16 residues. The germline V gene encodes CDR1 SGHAT and CDR2 FQNNGV. The data derive from a study of early T cells in non-severe SARS-CoV-2 infection. Study-level background: Unsorted whole-blood RNA was sequenced in bulk, leaving chains unpaired. Study-wide results and caveats: VDJdb-based matching was biased toward anti-spike CD8 responses and missed private and CD4 specificities.

Unique molecular identifiers were attached to individual cDNA molecules. Using its own MiXCR run on the 5' RACE reads, TCRdb lists one record per CDR3 protein. This sample has around 50,000 distinct CDR3 sequences, with 6.2% found just once. The chain recombines TRBV11-2 with TRBJ2-4, with TRBD1 identical over 9 bases. The receptor comes from an adult who was a healthcare worker with PCR-confirmed SARS-CoV-2 infection or an uninfected control (not recorded which). Sequencing input: whole blood. Here the CDR3 DNA reads TGTGCCAGCAGCTCACCGGGACAGGGAGGTGGAAACATTCAGTACTTC. This sequence encodes CASSSPGQGGGNIQYF.